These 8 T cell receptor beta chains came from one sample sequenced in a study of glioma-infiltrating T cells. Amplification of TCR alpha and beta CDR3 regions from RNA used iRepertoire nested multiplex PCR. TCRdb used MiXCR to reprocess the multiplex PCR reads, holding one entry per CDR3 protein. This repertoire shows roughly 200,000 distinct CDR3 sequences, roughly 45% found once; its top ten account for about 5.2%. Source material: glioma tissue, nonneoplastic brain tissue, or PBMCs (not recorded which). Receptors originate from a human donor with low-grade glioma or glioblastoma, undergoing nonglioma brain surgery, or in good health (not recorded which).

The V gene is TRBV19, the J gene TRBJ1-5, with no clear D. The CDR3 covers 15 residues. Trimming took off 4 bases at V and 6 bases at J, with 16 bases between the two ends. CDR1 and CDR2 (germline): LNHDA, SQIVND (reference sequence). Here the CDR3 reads CASSTTTLAVQPQHF. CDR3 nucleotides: TGTGCCAGTAGTACCACCACGCTTGCGGTTCAGCCCCAGCATTTT.

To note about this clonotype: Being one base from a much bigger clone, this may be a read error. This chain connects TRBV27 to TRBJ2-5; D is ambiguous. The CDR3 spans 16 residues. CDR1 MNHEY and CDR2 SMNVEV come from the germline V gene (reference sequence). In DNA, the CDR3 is TGTGCCAGCAGTTTAATTCGCGCCCATACCCAAGAGACCCGGTACTTC. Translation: CASSLIRAHTQETRYF.

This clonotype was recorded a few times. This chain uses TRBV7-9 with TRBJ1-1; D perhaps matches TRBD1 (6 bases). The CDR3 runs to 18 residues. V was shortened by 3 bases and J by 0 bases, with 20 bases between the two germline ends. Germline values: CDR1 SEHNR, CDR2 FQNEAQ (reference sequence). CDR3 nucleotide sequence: TGTGCCAGCAGCTTTCGTTACGGTACCGGACAGATGAACACTGAAGCTTTCTTT. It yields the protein CASSFRYGTGQMNTEAFF.

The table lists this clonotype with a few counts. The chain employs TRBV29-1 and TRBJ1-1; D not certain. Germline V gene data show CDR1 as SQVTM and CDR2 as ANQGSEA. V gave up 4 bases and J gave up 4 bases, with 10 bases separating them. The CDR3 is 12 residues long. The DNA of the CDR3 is TGCAGCGTTGTTGAGGGTTTCACTGAAGCTTTCTTT. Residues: CSVVEGFTEAFF.

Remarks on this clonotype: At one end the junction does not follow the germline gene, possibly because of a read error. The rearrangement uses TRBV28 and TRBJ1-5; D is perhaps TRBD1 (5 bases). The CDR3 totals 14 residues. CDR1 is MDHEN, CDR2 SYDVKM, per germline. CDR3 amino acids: CASSPQAGNQPQHF. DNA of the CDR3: TGTGCGAGCAGTCCACAGGCCGGCAATCAGCCCCAGCATTTT.

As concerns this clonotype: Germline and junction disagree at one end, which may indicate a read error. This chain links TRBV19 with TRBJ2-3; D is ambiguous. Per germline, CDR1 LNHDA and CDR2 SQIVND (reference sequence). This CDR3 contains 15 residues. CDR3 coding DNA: TGTGCCAGTAGTATAGATTCCGGGTCCACAGATACGAAGTATTTT. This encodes CASSIDSGSTDTKYF. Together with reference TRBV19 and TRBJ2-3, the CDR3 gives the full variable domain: DGGITQSPKYLFRKEGQNVTLSCEQNLNHDAMYWYRQDPGQGLRLIYYSQIVNDFQKGDIAEGYSVSREKKESFPLTVTSAQKNPTAFYLCASSIDSGSTDTKYFGPGTRLTVL.

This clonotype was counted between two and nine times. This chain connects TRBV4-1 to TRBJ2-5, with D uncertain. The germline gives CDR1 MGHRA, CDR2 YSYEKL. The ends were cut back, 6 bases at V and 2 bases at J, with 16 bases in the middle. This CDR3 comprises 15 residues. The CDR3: CASSQNPPVQETQYF. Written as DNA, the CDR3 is TGCGCCAGCAGTCAAAACCCCCCGGTACAAGAGACCCAGTACTTC.

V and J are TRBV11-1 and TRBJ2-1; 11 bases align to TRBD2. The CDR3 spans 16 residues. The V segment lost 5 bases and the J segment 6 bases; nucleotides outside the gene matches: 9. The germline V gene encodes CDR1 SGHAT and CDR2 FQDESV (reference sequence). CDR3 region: CASSGLLAGASNEQFF. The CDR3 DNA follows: TGTGCCAGCAGCGGATTACTAGCGGGAGCTTCCAATGAGCAGTTCTTC.